Sequencing of this T cell receptor (beta chain) was carried out in a study of CD8 T cells in ankylosing spondylitis (dated by TCRdb to the late 2010s). Concerning the study at large: T cell receptor beta repertoires were profiled in healthy donors and ankylosing spondylitis patients so that disease-linked TCR variants could be found. In total, the full study cohort was made up of about 99 healthy donors and about two dozen ankylosing spondylitis patients. Peripheral blood was sampled, and synovial fluid was additionally collected from ankylosing spondylitis patients.

TCRdb shows the sequencer as Illumina HiSeq 2500. Quantitative 5'-RACE with molecular barcodes was used to prepare TCR beta libraries. The published analysis was carried out like this. A new computational method based on a probabilistic model of VDJ rearrangement was used to identify disease-linked TCR variants. TCRdb applied fastp at Q25 and MiXCR to the public reads, then kept only in-frame beta chains. Under each unique CDR3 protein, matching rows form one entry showing the most common genes and DNA. What appears here as the V and J calls and clone size reflects TCRdb's work, not the paper's. The sample has about 540,000 distinct CDR3 sequences on record, approximately 11% of them singletons. The top ten clonotypes cover nearly 7% of the sample. At least ten counts were recorded for this clonotype. Its target antigen remains unknown. Base-call qualities are not available, and no considerably larger clone is one nucleotide away.

Overall study results and their limits: Some motif variants had previously been reported in the synovial fluid and blood of reactive arthritis patients, which suggests shared mechanisms of disease initiation. The disease-linked clones were reported to be significantly enriched in matched synovial fluid samples from ankylosing spondylitis patients. A TCR beta motif made up of about eight highly homologous amino acid variants appeared to be characteristic of blood from ankylosing spondylitis patients. In peripheral blood, the disease-linked clones were found at relatively low frequencies and had a CD8+ phenotype.

CDR1 and CDR2, looked up from the germline V gene, are SGHRS and YFSETQ. Including the terminal cysteine and phenylalanine, the CDR3 comprises 12 residues. This entry keeps only the CDR3 DNA: 36 bases, framed from base 1. The junction shows trimming of 2 bases on V and 5 bases on J, plus 8 bases between the germline ends. The sequence was collected from a male donor with ankylosing spondylitis. The chain is made from TRBV5-1 and TRBJ2-7; TRBD1 is perhaps the D gene, given 6 matching bases. The sequenced sample consisted of blood, either unsorted or a sorted T cell fraction (not recorded which). The CDR3 amino acid sequence is: CASSLQGHEQYF. The nucleotides are TGCGCCAGCAGCTTACAGGGCCACGAGCAGTACTTC.